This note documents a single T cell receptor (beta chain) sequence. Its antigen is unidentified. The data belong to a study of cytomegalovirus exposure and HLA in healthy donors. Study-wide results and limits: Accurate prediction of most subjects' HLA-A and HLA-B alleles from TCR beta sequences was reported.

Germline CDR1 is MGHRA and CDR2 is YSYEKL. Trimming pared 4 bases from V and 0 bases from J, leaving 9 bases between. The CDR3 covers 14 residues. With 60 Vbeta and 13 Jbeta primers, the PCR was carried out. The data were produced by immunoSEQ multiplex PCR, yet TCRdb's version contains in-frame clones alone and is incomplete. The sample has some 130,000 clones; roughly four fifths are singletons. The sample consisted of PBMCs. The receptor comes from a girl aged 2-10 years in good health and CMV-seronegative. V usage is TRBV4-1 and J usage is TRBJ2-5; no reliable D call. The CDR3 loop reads CASSRDWYQETQYF. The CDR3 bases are TGCGCCAGCAGCCGCGATTGGTACCAAGAGACCCAGTACTTC.